One and the same sample provided the 3 T cell receptor beta chains below, sequenced in a study of control samples from healthy donors and cancer patients. TCRdb's copy holds only in-frame clones and misses some; the assay was immunoSEQ multiplex PCR. The sample consists of some 120,000 clones, around 93% of them appearing once. Sample: blood. Source of these receptors: a man aged 18 to 30 in good health.

The chain uses TRBV27 and TRBJ2-7; TRBD1 might be the D (7 bases). Per the germline V gene, CDR1 is MNHEY and CDR2 is SMNVEV (reference sequence). The CDR3 totals 12 residues. Trimming pared 5 bases from V and 5 bases from J, leaving 10 bases between. The CDR3 bases are TGTGCCAGCAGTGGAGGGACAGACGAGCAGTACTTC. Protein product: CASSGGTDEQYF.

This rearrangement joins TRBV11-2 to TRBJ1-5, with TRBD1 identical over 8 bases. Per germline, CDR1 SGHAT and CDR2 FQNNGV. The CDR3 runs 17 residues. The V segment lost 5 bases and the J segment 0 bases; nucleotides outside the gene matches: 9. This CDR3 is CASSPAFDRGSNQPQHF. The CDR3 DNA reads TGTGCCAGCAGCCCAGCCTTCGACAGGGGTAGCAATCAGCCCCAGCATTTT. Supplemented by reference TRBV11-2 and TRBJ1-5, the full variable domain reads EAGVAQSPRYKIIEKRQSVAFWCNPISGHATLYWYQQILGQGPKLLIQFQNNGVVDDSQLPKDRFSAERLKGVDSTLKIQPAKLEDSAVYLCASSPAFDRGSNQPQHFGDGTRLSIL.

V and J are TRBV4-1 and TRBJ2-3, with TRBD2 matching 16 bases. Per germline, CDR1 MGHRA and CDR2 YSYEKL. The CDR3 covers 18 residues. With 1 base clipped from V and 5 bases from J, the junction kept 6 bases outside the gene matches. DNA for the CDR3: TGCGCCAGCAGCCAAGGGGGACTAGCGGGGGGGCCCCAAGATACGCAGTATTTT. It codes for CASSQGGLAGGPQDTQYF.